This is a list of T cell receptor beta chains from one sample in a study of T-cell reconstitution after alpha-beta-depleted transplantation in children. MiXCR, run by TCRdb on the PCR reads, gives a single entry per CDR3 protein. The sample holds around 600,000 distinct CDR3 sequences, approximately 16% seen once. The input for sequencing was PBMCs from the stem cell graft donor, taken from the stem cell graft. Receptors originate from a human donor who donated a stem cell graft to a child with acute myeloid leukemia. The CDR3 runs from the conserved cysteine through the conserved F or W. D genes are given only for firm matches. Clone size is not always given. Where it is, it says once, few, many or a class for expanded clones.

TRBJ2-1	TRBD2	.	TRBV20-1	TGCAGTGCTAGCGGGGGTCTTCTAGGTTGGGGCGGGGGGAGGAATGAGCAGTTCTTC	CSASGGLLGWGGGRNEQFF
TRBJ2-1	.	.	TRBV6-2/TRBV6-3	TGTGCCAGCAGCTCAGCCGGCCCAAATGAGCAGTTCTTC	CASSSAGPNEQFF
TRBJ2-7	.	many	TRBV12-3/TRBV12-4	TGTGCCAGCACCTCGAACAGGGCATACTACGAGCAGTACTTC	CASTSNRAYYEQYF
TRBJ1-5	.	few	TRBV20-1	TGCAGTGCTGCCTTAGGGGGGAATCAGCCCCAGCATTTT	CSAALGGNQPQHF
TRBJ1-1	.	once	TRBV21-1	TGTGCCAGCAGCAAAGAACAGGGGGTAAGCGACACTGAAGCTTTCTTT	CASSKEQGVSDTEAFF
TRBJ2-3	.	.	TRBV6-2/TRBV6-3	TGTGCCAGCCGCCCCGGTCGCGATACGCAGTATTTT	CASRPGRDTQYF
TRBJ2-1	TRBD1	.	TRBV7-9	TGTGCCAGCATCTCCGGGACAGGGACCTACAATGAGCAGTTCTTC	CASISGTGTYNEQFF
TRBJ1-2	TRBD1	.	TRBV4-3	TGCGCCAGCAGCCAACTTCCGGGACAGTACTCTTATGGCTACACCTTC	CASSQLPGQYSYGYTF
TRBJ2-1	TRBD2	few	TRBV4-2	TGTGCCAGCAGCCCTCCCGTCCGGGGGGGAGATGAGCAGTTCTTC	CASSPPVRGGDEQFF
TRBJ2-2	.	once	TRBV5-1	TGCGCCAGCAGCTTGATCGACGACGGCTCTACCGGGGAGCTGTTTTTT	CASSLIDDGSTGELFF
TRBJ1-1	.	many	TRBV7-3	TGTGCCAGCAGCTTGGGGGCGAGCACTGAAGCTTTCTTT	CASSLGASTEAFF
TRBJ2-2	.	.	TRBV24-1	TGTGCCACCAGAACCGGGACGGCGAACACCGGGGAGCTGTTTTTT	CATRTGTANTGELFF
TRBJ1-5	.	few	TRBV27	TGTGCCAGCAGTTTTGGGGCTGCAAATCAGCCCCAGCATTTT	CASSFGAANQPQHF
TRBJ2-1	.	many	TRBV9	TGTGCCAGCAGCGTAAGAGGAGGGGGGGGGAGCTCCTACAATGAGCAGTTCTTC	CASSVRGGGGSSYNEQFF
TRBJ2-2	.	few	TRBV24-1	TGTGCCACCAGTGATTCAAGCAGTCTGGGGGAGCTGTTTTTT	CATSDSSSLGELFF
TRBJ2-3	TRBD2	many	TRBV20-1	TGCGGCGTGGGAGCGGGGGACCGCACAGATACGCAGTATTTT	CGVGAGDRTDTQYF
TRBJ2-1	TRBD1	many	TRBV20-1	TGCAGTGCTAGTGGGGGGACAGGGGCCAGGAACGAGCAGTTCTTC	CSASGGTGARNEQFF
TRBJ1-1	.	few	TRBV29-1	TGCAGCGTTGTGGAGTTGGTCGCTTTCTTT	CSVVELVAFF
TRBJ2-7	TRBD1	few	TRBV5-6	TGTGCCAGCAGCTTGGAAAGGGGGCCCGAGCAGTACTTC	CASSLERGPEQYF
TRBJ2-1	.	.	TRBV11-1	TGTGCCAGCAGCTTAACAATCCATGAGCAGTTCTTC	CASSLTIHEQFF
TRBJ1-1	TRBD1	many	TRBV12-3/TRBV12-4	TGTGCCAGCAGTTTACGGGCAGGGGGCCAGGTGGCTTTCTTT	CASSLRAGGQVAFF
TRBJ2-5	TRBD2	many	TRBV28	TGTGCCAGCAGCTCTAGCGGGGTAGGCGAGACCCAGTACTTC	CASSSSGVGETQYF
TRBJ2-7	TRBD2	many	TRBV29-1	TGCAGCGTTGAGAGACTAGCCGCCTACGAGCAGTACTTC	CSVERLAAYEQYF
TRBJ1-1	TRBD1	few	TRBV5-1	TGCGCCAGCAGCCCCCAGGGGGGCGGGATGAACACTGAAGCTTTCTTT	CASSPQGGGMNTEAFF
TRBJ1-3	.	many	TRBV20-1	TGCAGTGCTAGAACCCTGTCAGGAAACACCATATATTTT	CSARTLSGNTIYF
TRBJ2-1	.	many	TRBV10-3	TGTGCCATCAGTGAGTTGGTTTACAATGAGCAGTTCTTC	CAISELVYNEQFF
TRBJ1-1	.	many	TRBV20-1	TGCAGTGCTTACAGAGGCGAGAACACTGAAGCTTTCTTT	CSAYRGENTEAFF
TRBJ2-2	.	few	TRBV5-1	TGCGCCAGCAGCTTGGATAAGCCGAACACCGGGGAGCTGTTTTTT	CASSLDKPNTGELFF
TRBJ2-3	.	few	TRBV20-1	TGCAGTGCTCCAGGGCGGGGAACAGATACGCAGTATTTT	CSAPGRGTDTQYF
TRBJ2-7	.	many	TRBV20-1	TGCAGTGCTAGAGAGATAAACCGGGCCCCCTACGAGCAGTACTTC	CSAREINRAPYEQYF
TRBJ1-1	TRBD1	.	TRBV6-1	TGTGCCAGCAGACCCGACAGGGGACACACTGAAGCTTTCTTT	CASRPDRGHTEAFF
TRBJ2-1	.	once	TRBV6-5	TGTGCCAGCAGTTACAGGCAGGTCGGCAATGAGCAGTTCTTC	CASSYRQVGNEQFF
TRBJ2-3	.	many	TRBV29-1	TGCAGCGCTCGAATGGGGGATACGCAGTATTTT	CSARMGDTQYF
TRBJ1-5	.	many	TRBV6-6	TGTGCCAGTGTCTGGGGAGAAGGTCAGCCCCAGCATTTT	CASVWGEGQPQHF
TRBJ1-3	.	many	TRBV5-6	TGTGCCAGCAGCTTGGACAGCTACTCTGGAAACACCATATATTTT	CASSLDSYSGNTIYF
TRBJ1-6	TRBD1	many	TRBV6-2/TRBV6-3	TGTGCCAGCAGCGACAGGGATTCACCCCTCCACTTT	CASSDRDSPLHF
TRBJ2-5	.	.	TRBV12-3/TRBV12-4	TGTGCCAGCAGTTTGCTGTTTGCGGAGACCCAGTACTTC	CASSLLFAETQYF
TRBJ2-7	TRBD1	many	TRBV5-5	TGTGCCAGCAGCTTGGTCTGGACAGGGTCCGACGAGCAGTACTTC	CASSLVWTGSDEQYF
TRBJ2-7	.	many	TRBV12-3/TRBV12-4	TGTGCCAGCAGTTTGGGGGGGCCCTACGAGCAGTACTTC	CASSLGGPYEQYF
TRBJ2-1	TRBD2	many	TRBV6-1	TGTGCCAGCAAAGCGGGGGGCAGCTCCTACAATGAGCAGTTCTTC	CASKAGGSSYNEQFF
TRBJ2-7	.	many	TRBV12-3/TRBV12-4	TGTGCCAGCAGTTCGACCCTACTGGGAGTATACGAGCAGTACTTC	CASSSTLLGVYEQYF
TRBJ2-3	.	.	TRBV7-8	TGTGCCAGCAGCTTAGGCCTATACTTTCGGAATACGCAGTATTTT	CASSLGLYFRNTQYF
TRBJ2-1	.	.	TRBV27	TGTGCCAGCAGTTTATCCATAGTGCGGAATGAGCAGTTCTTC	CASSLSIVRNEQFF
TRBJ1-2	TRBD1	many	TRBV20-1	TGCAGTGCGTCCGGGACAGGGGGCAGGGGCTATGGCTACACCTTC	CSASGTGGRGYGYTF
TRBJ1-2	.	many	TRBV29-1	TGCAGCGTTAGGGGGGCACCCCAGGAAAACTATGGCTACACCTTC	CSVRGAPQENYGYTF
TRBJ1-1	.	many	TRBV20-1	TGCAGTTATACCCCACGGGCGCACACTGAAGCTTTCTTT	CSYTPRAHTEAFF
TRBJ2-7	TRBD2	few	TRBV2	TGTGCCAGCAGCCCGGGACTAGCGGGGATCTACGAGCAGTACTTC	CASSPGLAGIYEQYF
TRBJ2-5	TRBD1	many	TRBV7-6	TGTGCCAGCAGCCCCTTTTTATCGGGACAGGGGATCCAAGAGACCCAGTACTTC	CASSPFLSGQGIQETQYF
TRBJ1-5	.	.	TRBV20-1	TGCAGTGCTGGGTCCTCGCCCCAGCATTTT	CSAGSSPQHF
TRBJ2-3	.	.	TRBV7-2	TGTGCCAGCAGCAAGGGAGCTTCCAGCACAGATACGCAGTATTTT	CASSKGASSTDTQYF
TRBJ2-1	TRBD2	many	TRBV20-1	TGCAGTGCTCTTAAGCGGGGGGGCTCCAATGAGCAGTTCTTC	CSALKRGGSNEQFF
TRBJ2-3	.	many	TRBV20-1	TGCAGTGCTAGAGATGAGACGGGGAGCACAGATACGCAGTATTTT	CSARDETGSTDTQYF
TRBJ2-1	.	.	TRBV7-2	TGTGCCATCCTCCTGGAGGGCGGCTCCTACAATGAGCAGTTCTTC	CAILLEGGSYNEQFF
TRBJ2-5	.	.	TRBV27	TGTGCCAGCAGTTTTTTCGCAGGGCAAGAGACCCAGTACTTC	CASSFFAGQETQYF
TRBJ2-7	TRBD2	many	TRBV9	TGTGCCAGCAGCGTCGCGGGGGGAGGATACGAGCAGTACTTC	CASSVAGGGYEQYF